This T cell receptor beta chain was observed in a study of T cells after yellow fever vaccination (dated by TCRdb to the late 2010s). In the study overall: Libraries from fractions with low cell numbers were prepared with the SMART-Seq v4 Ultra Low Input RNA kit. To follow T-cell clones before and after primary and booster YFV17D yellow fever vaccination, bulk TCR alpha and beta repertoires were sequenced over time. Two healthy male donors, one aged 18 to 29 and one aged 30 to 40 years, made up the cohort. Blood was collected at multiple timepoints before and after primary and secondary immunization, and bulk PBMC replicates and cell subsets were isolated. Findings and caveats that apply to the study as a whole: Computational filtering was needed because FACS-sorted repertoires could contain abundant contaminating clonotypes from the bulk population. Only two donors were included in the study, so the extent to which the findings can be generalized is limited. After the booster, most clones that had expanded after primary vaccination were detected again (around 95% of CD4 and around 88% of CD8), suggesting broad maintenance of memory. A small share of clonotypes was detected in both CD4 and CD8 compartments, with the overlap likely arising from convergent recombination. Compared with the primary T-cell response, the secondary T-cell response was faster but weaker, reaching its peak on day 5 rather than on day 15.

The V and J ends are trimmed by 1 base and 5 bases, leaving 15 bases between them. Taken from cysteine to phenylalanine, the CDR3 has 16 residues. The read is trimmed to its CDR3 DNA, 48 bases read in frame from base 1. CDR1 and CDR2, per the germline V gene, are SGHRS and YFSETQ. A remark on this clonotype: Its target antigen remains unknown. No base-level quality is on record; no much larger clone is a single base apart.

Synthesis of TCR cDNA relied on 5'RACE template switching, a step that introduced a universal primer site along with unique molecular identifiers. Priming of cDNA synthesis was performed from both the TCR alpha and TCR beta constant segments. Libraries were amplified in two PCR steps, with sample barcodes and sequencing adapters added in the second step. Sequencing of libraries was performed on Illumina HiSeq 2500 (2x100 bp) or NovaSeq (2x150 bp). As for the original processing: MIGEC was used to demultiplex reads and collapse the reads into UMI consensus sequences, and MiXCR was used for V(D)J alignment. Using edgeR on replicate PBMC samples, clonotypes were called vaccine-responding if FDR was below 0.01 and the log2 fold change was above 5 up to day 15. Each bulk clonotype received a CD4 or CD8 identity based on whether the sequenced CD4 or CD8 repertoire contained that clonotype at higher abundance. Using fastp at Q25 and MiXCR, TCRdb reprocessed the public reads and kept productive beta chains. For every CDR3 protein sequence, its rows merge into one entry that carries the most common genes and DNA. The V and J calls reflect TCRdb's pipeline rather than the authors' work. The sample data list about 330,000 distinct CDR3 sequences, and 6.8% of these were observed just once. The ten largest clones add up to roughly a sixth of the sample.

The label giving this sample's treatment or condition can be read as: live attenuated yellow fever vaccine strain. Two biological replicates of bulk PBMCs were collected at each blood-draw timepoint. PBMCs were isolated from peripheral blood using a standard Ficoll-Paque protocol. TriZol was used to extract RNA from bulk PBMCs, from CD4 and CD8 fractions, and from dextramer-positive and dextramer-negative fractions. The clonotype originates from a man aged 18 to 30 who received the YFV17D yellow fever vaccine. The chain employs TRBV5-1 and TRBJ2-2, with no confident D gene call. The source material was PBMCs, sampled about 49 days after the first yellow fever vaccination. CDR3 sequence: CASSLNELLGTGELFF. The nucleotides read TGCGCCAGCAGCTTGAATGAGCTCCTTGGGACCGGGGAGCTGTTTTTT. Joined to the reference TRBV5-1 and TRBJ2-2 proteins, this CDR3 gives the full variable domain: KAGVTQTPRYLIKTRGQQVTLSCSPISGHRSVSWYQQTPGQGLQFLFEYFSETQRNKGNFPGRFSGRQFSNSRSEMNVSTLELGDSALYLCASSLNELLGTGELFFGEGSRLTVL.